The T cell receptor (beta chain) described here comes from a study of blood T cells in healthy people across ages. The CDR3 consists of 17 residues. Trimming took 4 bases from V and 2 from J; bases not matched to a gene: 9. Germline assignment: CDR1 MNHEY and CDR2 SMNVEV (reference sequence). It was with a sample-barcoded 5' primer and a J-beta primer mix that a second PCR of roughly 7 to 12 cycles was run. TCRdb redid the calling of the 5' RACE reads with MiXCR, one entry per CDR3 protein. The data contain roughly 1,100,000 distinct CDR3 sequences, approximately 25% of them seen just once; the ten biggest clones take up around 0.75%. This clonotype has only a few counts. The sample also formed part of further work on T cells of mothers and their children.

What was sequenced was blood. The source of this sequence is a girl between 2 and 10 years old in good health. The rearrangement joins TRBV27 to TRBJ2-5; 11 bases map to TRBD2. The CDR3: CASSYRLAGMTQETQYF. CDR3 bases: TGTGCCAGCAGTTACCGACTAGCGGGAATGACACAAGAGACCCAGTACTTC.